The 32 T cell receptor beta chains given below trace back to one sample, sequenced in a study of T cell responses to AZD1222 COVID-19 vaccine. Libraries were prepared by immunoSEQ multiplex PCR; TCRdb keeps only in-frame clonotypes and omits some of them. The table includes roughly 100,000 clones, 89% detected once. The starting material was peripheral blood, obtained 28 days after the second AZD1222 dose. The receptors were sampled from an adult who received the AZD1222 COVID-19 vaccine.

The V gene is TRBV2, the J gene TRBJ2-7, with 7 bases that match TRBD2. Per germline, CDR1 SNHLY and CDR2 FYNNEI. The junction had 15 bases not matched to a gene; V was cut back by 7 bases and J by 6 bases. This CDR3 has 15 amino acids. The CDR3 sequence: CASNPSGEGRFEQYF. CDR3 DNA: TGTGCCAGCAACCCCTCCGGGGAGGGCCGATTCGAGCAGTACTTC.

The chain joins TRBV5-1 to TRBJ1-1; D unresolved. Trimming stripped 2 bases from V and 5 bases from J, with 10 bases between. The length of the CDR3 is 13 residues. Germline V gene sequence: CDR1 SGHRS, CDR2 YFSETQ. The CDR3 DNA follows: TGCGCCAGCAGCTTAGTAACCGGGACTGAAGCTTTCTTT. Translation: CASSLVTGTEAFF.

This chain connects TRBV7-2 to TRBJ1-1, with D perhaps TRBD1 (6 bases). CDR3 length: 16 amino acids. V was cut by 5 bases and J by 0 bases, with 16 bases left in between. Germline V gene lookup returns CDR1 SGHTA and CDR2 FQGNSA. Written as DNA, the CDR3 is TGTGCCAGCAGCAGAGGACCGGGGGCTATGAACACTGAAGCTTTCTTT. This encodes CASSRGPGAMNTEAFF.

This rearrangement joins TRBV7-2 to TRBJ2-1; 8 bases agree with TRBD1. V lost 5 bases and J lost 4; bases outside the gene matches: 7. Germline CDR1 reads SGHTA; CDR2 reads FQGNSA. There are 15 residues in the CDR3. DNA of the CDR3: TGTGCCAGCAGCCCGGACAGGGCCTCATACAATGAGCAGTTCTTC. It yields the protein CASSPDRASYNEQFF.

This chain connects TRBV18 to TRBJ2-7; 7 bases match TRBD2. Germline V gene sequence: CDR1 KGHSH, CDR2 LQKENI. With 3 bases clipped from V and 0 bases from J, the junction kept 5 bases outside the gene matches. The CDR3 consists of 15 residues. The CDR3 sequence is CASSPASGYSYEQYF. CDR3 in DNA: TGTGCCAGCTCACCTGCTAGCGGATACTCCTACGAGCAGTACTTC. Full variable domain (rest looked up from reference TRBV18 and TRBJ2-7): NAGVMQNPRHLVRRRGQEARLRCSPMKGHSHVYWYRQLPEEGLKFMVYLQKENIIDESGMPKERFSAEFPKEGPSILRIQQVVRGDSAAYFCASSPASGYSYEQYFGPGTRLTVT.

The chain joins TRBV19 to TRBJ1-2; TRBD1 agrees at 7 bases. CDR1 is LNHDA and CDR2 is SQIVND in the germline V gene (reference sequence). V trimming: 7 bases; J trimming: 4 bases; junction bases outside the gene matches: 9. The CDR3 runs 14 residues. The CDR3 DNA follows: TGTGCCAGTACCCCCGCGGGACAGCTCTATGGCTACACCTTC. Translating it yields CASTPAGQLYGYTF. The full variable domain, completed using reference TRBV19 and TRBJ1-2, is DGGITQSPKYLFRKEGQNVTLSCEQNLNHDAMYWYRQDPGQGLRLIYYSQIVNDFQKGDIAEGYSVSREKKESFPLTVTSAQKNPTAFYLCASTPAGQLYGYTFGSGTRLTVV.

The chain combines TRBV6-5 with TRBJ1-6, with 8 bases aligning to TRBD1. Germline CDR1 and CDR2: MNHEY and SVGAGI. J lost 8 bases, V lost 6 bases, and 9 bases had no gene match. The length of the CDR3 is 15 residues. The CDR3 nucleotides read TGTGCCAGCAGGGCTTACAGGGGGAACGATTCACCCCTCCACTTT. It yields the protein CASRAYRGNDSPLHF.

This clone came up a few times. The V gene is TRBV11-2, the J gene TRBJ2-7; 9 bases fit TRBD2. Per germline, CDR1 SGHAT and CDR2 FQNNGV. V shed 3 bases and J 2 bases; nucleotides not matched to a gene: 2. This CDR3 is built from 14 residues. CDR3 sequence: CASSFGGRAYEQYF. CDR3 nucleotide sequence: TGTGCCAGCAGCTTCGGCGGGAGGGCCTACGAGCAGTACTTC.

Comment on this clone: The same CDR3 is also encoded by other DNA sequences in this sample. The rearrangement joins TRBV30 to TRBJ1-1; D not certain. CDR1 GTSNPN and CDR2 SVGIG come from the germline V gene (reference sequence). The CDR3 consists of 12 residues. V was pared by 8 bases and J by 1 base, with 11 bases between. CDR3 region: CAHGRGNTEAFF. CDR3 coding DNA: TGTGCCCACGGTCGGGGGAACACTGAAGCTTTCTTT.

This rearrangement joins TRBV6-5 to TRBJ1-1; 8 nucleotides line up with TRBD1. The length of the CDR3 is 14 residues. Germline assignment: CDR1 MNHEY and CDR2 SVGAGI. V lost 8 bases and J lost 6; bases outside the gene matches: 11. CDR3 amino acids: CASGRTDRAAEAFF. The CDR3 nucleotides read TGTGCCAGCGGACGCACGGACAGGGCGGCTGAAGCTTTCTTT.

The gene calls are TRBV7-3 and TRBJ2-1; 9 nucleotides align to TRBD2. The junction had 8 bases not matched to a gene; V was cut back by 5 bases and J by 6 bases. This CDR3 is built from 15 residues. Germline V gives CDR1 SGHTA, CDR2 FQGTGA. The CDR3 here is CASSPLSGGGNEQFF. For the CDR3, the DNA is TGTGCCAGCAGCCCGCTTAGCGGGGGAGGCAATGAGCAGTTCTTC. The full variable domain, completed using reference TRBV7-3 and TRBJ2-1, is GAGVSQTPSNKVTEKGKYVELRCDPISGHTALYWYRQSLGQGPEFLIYFQGTGAADDSGLPNDRFFAVRPEGSVSTLKIQRTERGDSAVYLCASSPLSGGGNEQFFGPGTRLTVL.

The chain joins TRBV5-6 to TRBJ2-5; perhaps TRBD2 as D (6 bases). Germline V gene data show CDR1 as SGHDT and CDR2 as YYEEEE. CDR3 length equals 14 residues. V was pared by 3 bases and J by 2 bases, with 11 bases between. The CDR3 region has the DNA TGTGCCAGCAGCTGGGGGGACCGACAAGAGACCCAGTACTTC. Its translation: CASSWGDRQETQYF.

The chain has TRBV5-1 and TRBJ2-7; D gene uncertain. From germline, CDR1 is SGHRS and CDR2 YFSETQ. The V gene lost 2 bases and the J gene lost 2 bases, with 14 bases spanning the gap. The CDR3 loop spans 15 amino acids. The CDR3 is CASSLLTDGTYEQYF. The CDR3 bases are TGCGCCAGCAGCTTACTAACGGACGGAACCTACGAGCAGTACTTC.

The chain carries TRBV9 and TRBJ2-2, with D maybe TRBD1 (5 bases). CDR3 length: 17 residues. V lost 1 base, J lost 0 bases, and 13 bases lay in between. Looked up from germline, CDR1 is SGDLS and CDR2 is YYNGEE. CDR3 sequence: CASSVKGMGANTGELFF. In DNA form, the CDR3 reads TGTGCCAGCAGCGTAAAGGGGATGGGCGCGAACACCGGGGAGCTGTTTTTT.

In its sample, this clone was seen once. This sequence joins TRBV5-1 and TRBJ1-2; TRBD1 agrees at 10 bases. V lost 3 bases to trimming and J lost 4 bases; unmatched junction nucleotides: 3. The CDR3 consists of 14 residues. Germline assignment: CDR1 SGHRS and CDR2 YFSETQ. The CDR3 is CASSSRQGAYGYTF. The CDR3 DNA reads TGCGCCAGCAGCTCCCGACAGGGGGCCTATGGCTACACCTTC.

The chain joins TRBV28 to TRBJ1-6, with 8 bases fitting TRBD1. Germline CDR1 MDHEN, CDR2 SYDVKM. J gave up 10 bases and V 5 bases, and 10 bases lay outside the gene matches. The CDR3 length is 15 residues. Written as DNA, the CDR3 is TGTGCCAGCAGTGATACCAGGGGGCCACGCTCACCCCTCCACTTT. It encodes CASSDTRGPRSPLHF.

The gene calls are TRBV19 and TRBJ1-4, with D possibly matching TRBD1 (5 bases). CDR1 is LNHDA, CDR2 SQIVND, per germline (reference sequence). V was clipped by 5 bases and J by 8 bases, with 12 bases between them. CDR3 length equals 13 residues. The CDR3 loop is CASSGGEVEKLFF. CDR3 DNA sequence: TGTGCCAGTAGTGGAGGGGAAGTAGAAAAACTGTTTTTT. The full variable domain, rest sourced from reference TRBV19 and TRBJ1-4, is DGGITQSPKYLFRKEGQNVTLSCEQNLNHDAMYWYRQDPGQGLRLIYYSQIVNDFQKGDIAEGYSVSREKKESFPLTVTSAQKNPTAFYLCASSGGEVEKLFFGSGTQLSVL.

The rearrangement uses TRBV6-5 and TRBJ1-1; D uncertain. This CDR3 is 15 amino acids long. Deletions cut 6 bases from V and 1 base from J, with 15 bases between. Germline V gene sequence: CDR1 MNHEY, CDR2 SVGAGI. Written as DNA, the CDR3 is TGTGCCAGCAGCCCACCGGGCCTAAGGAACACTGAAGCTTTCTTT. Amino acid sequence: CASSPPGLRNTEAFF.

V is TRBV7-6 and J is TRBJ1-1; D gene ambiguous. This CDR3 has 13 residues. Germline values: CDR1 SGHVS, CDR2 FNYEAQ. V lost 5 bases and J lost 0, with 7 bases in between. For the CDR3, the DNA is TGTGCCAGCAGCGGAGACGTGAACACTGAAGCTTTCTTT. Its translation is CASSGDVNTEAFF.

This clone was counted once. The rearrangement joins TRBV10-3 to TRBJ2-7; unclear D gene. V dropped 0 bases and J dropped 7 bases, with 16 bases sitting between them. This CDR3 spans 15 amino acids. The germline V gene has CDR1 ENHRY and CDR2 SYGVKD. CDR3 nucleotides: TGTGCCATCAGTGAGTCTTTGGATACAGCATGGGAGCAGTACTTC. This sequence encodes CAISESLDTAWEQYF.

V usage is TRBV9 and J usage is TRBJ2-7; maybe TRBD1 (6 bases). V shed 0 bases and J shed 7 bases, with 14 bases lying between them. Germline V CDR1 and CDR2: SGDLS, YYNGEE. The CDR3 covers 14 residues. CDR3 protein: CASSVGDTRAEQYF. The CDR3 DNA sequence: TGTGCCAGCAGCGTAGGGGACACCCGTGCAGAGCAGTACTTC. The complete variable domain, with remaining parts taken from reference TRBV9 and TRBJ2-7, reads DSGVTQTPKHLITATGQRVTLRCSPRSGDLSVYWYQQSLDQGLQFLIQYYNGEERAKGNILERFSAQQFPDLHSELNLSSLELGDSALYFCASSVGDTRAEQYFGPGTRLTVT.

The chain employs TRBV7-2 and TRBJ1-3; D gene ambiguous. CDR3 size: 12 residues. CDR1 SGHTA and CDR2 FQGNSA come from the germline V gene. Trimming removed 4 bases at V and 8 bases at J, with 9 bases between. The CDR3 protein is CASSSSRDTIYF. CDR3 sequence (DNA): TGTGCCAGCAGCTCCAGTCGGGACACCATATATTTT. Combining the CDR3 with reference TRBV7-2 and TRBJ1-3 gives the whole variable domain GAGVSQSPSNKVTEKGKDVELRCDPISGHTALYWYRQSLGQGLEFLIYFQGNSAPDKSGLPSDRFSAERTGGSVSTLTIQRTQQEDSAVYLCASSSSRDTIYFGEGSWLTVV.

V and J are TRBV5-4 and TRBJ2-7, with 7 bases aligning to TRBD2. The junction had 8 bases not matched to a gene; V was cut back by 4 bases and J by 4 bases. The germline gives CDR1 SGHNT, CDR2 YYREEE (reference sequence). The CDR3 is 14 amino acids. This chain's CDR3 is CASSQRLAPYEQYF. The CDR3 DNA follows: TGTGCCAGCAGCCAGCGACTAGCTCCGTACGAGCAGTACTTC.

The chain uses TRBV7-3 and TRBJ2-1; 10 bases fit TRBD2. The CDR3 totals 15 residues. The germline CDR1 and CDR2 sequences are SGHTA and FQGTGA. With V trimmed by 6 bases and J by 6 bases, 8 bases remained unmatched. The DNA for the CDR3 is TGTGCCAGCAGTCGCCGGGGACTAGCGTCCAATGAGCAGTTCTTC. Its protein product is CASSRRGLASNEQFF.

There are a few counts of this clone. This chain joins TRBV9 and TRBJ2-7; D possibly corresponds to TRBD1 (6 bases). Deletions cut 0 bases from V and 3 bases from J, with 19 bases between. This CDR3 spans 17 amino acids. In germline, CDR1 is SGDLS, CDR2 YYNGEE. As DNA, the CDR3 is TGTGCCAGCAGCGTAGGTGATGGACAGCCTTCGAACTACGAGCAGTACTTC. It translates to CASSVGDGQPSNYEQYF.

The chain couples TRBV3-1 (or the pseudogene TRBV3-2) to TRBJ2-6; 9 bases fit TRBD1. The CDR3 loop spans 17 amino acids. V lost 6 bases to trimming and J lost 0 bases; unmatched junction nucleotides: 6. Per germline, CDR1 LGHDT and CDR2 YNNKEL (reference sequence). CDR3 region: CASSRQGVTSGANVLTF. The CDR3 nucleotides are TGTGCCAGCAGTCGACAGGGGGTCACCTCTGGGGCCAACGTCCTGACTTTC.

This sequence joins TRBV7-2 and TRBJ2-2; D gene ambiguous. The germline V gene has CDR1 SGHTA and CDR2 FQGNSA. The CDR3 sequence is 14 residues long. V was trimmed by 1 base and J by 2 bases, leaving 5 bases between them. CDR3 nucleotides: TGTGCCAGCAGCTTAGGGGCAAACACCGGGGAGCTGTTTTTT. Protein product: CASSLGANTGELFF.

V gene TRBV9 combines with J gene TRBJ1-5; maybe TRBD1 (6 bases). Germline V gene sequence: CDR1 SGDLS, CDR2 YYNGEE. This CDR3 spans 13 amino acids. The V end lost 2 bases, the J end lost 7 bases, and 10 bases lay between the germline ends. Written as DNA, the CDR3 is TGTGCCAGCAGCGTGTCGGGGGCACAGCCCCAGCATTTT. Translation gives CASSVSGAQPQHF.

The chain uses TRBV6-5 and TRBJ2-7; D possibly corresponds to TRBD1 (6 bases). The germline V and J ends were trimmed by 6 bases and 3 bases, with 15 bases remaining between them. Germline CDR1 MNHEY, CDR2 SVGAGI. CDR3 length: 14 residues. The CDR3 reads CASRDSYGFYEQYF. In DNA form, the CDR3 reads TGTGCCAGCAGGGACAGCTACGGGTTCTACGAGCAGTACTTC.

The chain links TRBV3-1 (or the pseudogene TRBV3-2) to TRBJ1-5, with D unresolved. CDR3 length equals 15 residues. Trimming took off 1 base at V and 1 base at J, with 8 bases between the two ends. Germline values: CDR1 LGHDT, CDR2 YNNKEL (reference sequence). In nucleotides, the CDR3 is TGTGCCAGCAGCCAAGGCGCGAGCAGCAATCAGCCCCAGCATTTT. Its translation is CASSQGASSNQPQHF.

This clone occurred a few times. The J gene is TRBJ1-1, the V gene TRBV6-2 or TRBV6-3; no clear D. The CDR3 is 13 amino acids. Germline CDR1 and CDR2: MNHEY and SVGEGT. V lost 0 bases, J lost 10 bases, and 12 bases lay in between. The CDR3 nucleotides read TGTGCCAGCAGTTACTCGGAGAGGGAGGGAGCTTTCTTT. It codes for CASSYSEREGAFF.

This chain joins TRBV14 and TRBJ2-1; TRBD2 aligns across 11 bases. This CDR3 has 18 residues. Germline values: CDR1 SGHDN, CDR2 FVKESK. V lost 0 bases to trimming and J lost 9 bases; unmatched junction nucleotides: 13. The CDR3 DNA reads as TGTGCCAGCAGCCAAGATAAAGCGCTAGCGGGAGGTTGGGGTGAGCAGTTCTTC. Encoded protein: CASSQDKALAGGWGEQFF.